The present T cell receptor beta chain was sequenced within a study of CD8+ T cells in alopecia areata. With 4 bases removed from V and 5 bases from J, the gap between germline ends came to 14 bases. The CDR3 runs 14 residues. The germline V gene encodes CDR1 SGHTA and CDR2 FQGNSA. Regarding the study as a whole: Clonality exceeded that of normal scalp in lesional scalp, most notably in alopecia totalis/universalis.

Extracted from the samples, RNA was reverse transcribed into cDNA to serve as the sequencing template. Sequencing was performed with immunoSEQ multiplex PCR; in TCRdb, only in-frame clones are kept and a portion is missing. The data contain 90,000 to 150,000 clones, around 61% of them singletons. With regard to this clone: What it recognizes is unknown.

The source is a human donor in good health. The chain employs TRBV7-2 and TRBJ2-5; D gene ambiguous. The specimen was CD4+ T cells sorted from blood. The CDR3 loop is CASSSDLAAETQYF. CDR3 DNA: TGTGCCAGCAGCTCCGACTTAGCCGCGGAGACCCAGTACTTC.